This TCR beta chain was sequenced during a study of shared clonotypes between healthy human individuals. Germline-derived CDR1 and CDR2 are SNHLY and FYNNEI. The CDR3 runs 16 residues. V lost 8 bases, J lost 3 bases, and 15 bases stayed unmatched. Deep-level settings were used for running the assay. The assay was immunoSEQ multiplex PCR, and TCRdb's table has in-frame clones only and misses some. The sample has about 490,000 clones, 65% to 80% seen once. Study-wide results and limits: It was expected that sequencing depth would affect clonotype sharing among donors. In having few donors, the study represented limited genetic and exposure-history diversity. Only blood was sampled, and tissue TCR repertoires likely differ from blood ones.

On this clone: Its antigen is undetermined.

This clonotype was obtained from a woman between 35 and 50 years old in good health. Some clones in this sample may be carry-over from other donors' samples. Sequencing input: PBMCs. V usage is TRBV2 and J usage is TRBJ2-5; 7 nucleotides align to TRBD1. CDR3 amino acids: CASSVSGTAIEETQYF. As DNA, the CDR3 is TGTGCCAGCTCTGTATCCGGGACAGCCATCGAAGAGACCCAGTACTTC.